This TCR beta chain was sequenced for a study of T cell repertoires in aging, cancer and after chemotherapy (dated by TCRdb to the late 2010s). At the level of the whole study: The donors fell into six age groups ranging from 30 or younger to 70 or older, and each group had at least three individuals. Healthy donor control TCR repertoires were recorded over several months to years and showed clear clonal overlap across re-sampling. The cohort comprised 200 to 250 cancer patients, approximately 90 with hematological and fewer than 140 with solid cancers, plus 95 healthy donors as a reference group. To examine immunoaging and T cell reconstitution after chemotherapy, the study profiled TCR beta repertoires in peripheral blood from healthy donors and cancer patients. In total, the full dataset held 8.9 million or so TCR reads.

General findings and caveats noted by the study authors: Declining TCR diversity with age in healthy donors was mainly explained by loss of richness; in cancer patients, loss of evenness also contributed. In both cancer cohorts, median generation probability rose over the chemotherapy interval, which suggests that the repertoire was reconstituted through rebound thymic output. Compared with age-matched healthy donors, untreated patients with hematological or solid cancers had significantly lower TCR diversity and higher clonality in blood. It was noted by the authors that conclusions about immunological memory after chemotherapy cannot be drawn from the repertoire data.

Instead of sorted cells or RNA, genomic DNA extracted from peripheral blood served as the source for amplifying TCR beta rearrangements. Multiplex touch-down PCR with a mixed TRB-A/B primer pool was used to amplify rearranged TRB sequences covering the V, D and J segments. Illumina adapters and sample indices were added to the amplicons in two consecutive PCR reactions performed with Phusion HS II polymerase. The amplicons were purified from gel with the NucleoSpin Gel and PCR Clean-up kit and then assessed with Qubit and an Agilent 2100 Bioanalyzer. Sequencing of the libraries was done on an Illumina MiSeq with paired-end, single-indexed 600-cycle runs. As for the authors' bioinformatics: MiXCR versions 2.12 and 3.0.5 were used to process the TRB sequences. A clone was defined as each unique CDR3 nucleotide sequence, and only productive sequences supported by at least two reads were kept. Shannon diversity, evenness, clonality (one minus evenness), and alpha-parameterized diversity profiles from alpha 0 to 5 were included as repertoire metrics. The IGoR algorithm was used to compute generation probabilities of clones in paired pre- and post-chemotherapy samples. TCRdb redid the processing of the public reads, applying fastp at Q25 and MiXCR, and retained in-frame beta chains. Duplicate CDR3 protein sequences are folded into a single record with the most common DNA and genes. None of the V and J calls come from the authors' own analysis; TCRdb made them. A total of about 13,000 distinct CDR3 sequences appear in this sample, roughly 24% of them only once. Roughly 52% of the sample comes from the top ten.

Of note for this clonotype: Its cognate antigen has yet to be identified. Per-base qualities were not stored, and no clone one base away is much larger.

According to the germline V gene, CDR1 reads KGHSH and CDR2 reads LQKENI. Deletion took 3 bases off V and 3 bases off J, with a span of 9 bases between the germline ends. The CDR3 goes from the cysteine to the phenylalanine over 14 residues. Only the CDR3 DNA is retained, 42 bases long and in frame from the first base. Sequencing used blood. The rearranged segments are TRBV18 and TRBJ1-5; the D gene is perhaps TRBD1, on 6 matching bases. The sequence came from a human donor in good health. The CDR3 has the sequence CASSPGQTNQPQHF. The nucleotides read TGTGCCAGCTCACCCGGACAGACCAATCAGCCCCAGCATTTT.